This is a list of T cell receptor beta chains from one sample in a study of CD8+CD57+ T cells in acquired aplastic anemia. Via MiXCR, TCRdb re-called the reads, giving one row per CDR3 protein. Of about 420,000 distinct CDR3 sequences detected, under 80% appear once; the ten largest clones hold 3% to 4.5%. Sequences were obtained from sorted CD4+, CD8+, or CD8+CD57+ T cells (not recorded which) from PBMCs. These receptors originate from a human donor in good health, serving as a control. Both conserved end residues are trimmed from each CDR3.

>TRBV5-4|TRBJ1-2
ASSFRRGEYYGYT
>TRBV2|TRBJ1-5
ASRSQIGDPPQH
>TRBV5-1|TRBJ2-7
ASSLRTGVSEQY
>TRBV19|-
ASSHSSSQPQH
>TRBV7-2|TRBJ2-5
ASSLNQQGEVNYY
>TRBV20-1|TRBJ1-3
SATRLAGGTIY
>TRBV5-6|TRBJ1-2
ASTPPGRTNYGYT
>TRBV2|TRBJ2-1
ASMWAGGKF
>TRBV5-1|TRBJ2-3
ASSLALATTDTQY
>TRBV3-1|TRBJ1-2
ASSGQDNYGYT
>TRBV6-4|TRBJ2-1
ASSVGVVRGNTGELF
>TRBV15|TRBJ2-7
ATSSDPLQGEEQY
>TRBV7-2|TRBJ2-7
ASSLEQDESQYLY
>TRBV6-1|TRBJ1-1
ASTSFPGQGNTEAF
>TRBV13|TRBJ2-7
ASSVRDGNYEQY
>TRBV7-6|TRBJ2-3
ASSKLAGVSDEQY
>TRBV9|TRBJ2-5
ASSVAPLQETQSQY
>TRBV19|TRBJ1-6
ASSSYRETLH
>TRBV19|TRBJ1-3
ASSLEGRGNTMY
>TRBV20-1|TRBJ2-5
RGTGGAQETQY
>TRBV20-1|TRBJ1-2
SAPNLRGNNYGYT
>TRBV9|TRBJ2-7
ASSVGIRTNTGY
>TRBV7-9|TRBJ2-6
ASTLVTAQGTQYLT
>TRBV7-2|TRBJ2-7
ASSVDTGTSGDN
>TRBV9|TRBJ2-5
ASSGGTSGGVWETQY
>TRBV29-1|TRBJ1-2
SVGTENYGYT
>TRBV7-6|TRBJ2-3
ASSVRALGTDTQY
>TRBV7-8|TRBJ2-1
ASSLGRGNTEALQF
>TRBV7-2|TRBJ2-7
ASSATGGVYPQY
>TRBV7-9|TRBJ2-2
ASTTTRGAHTGELF
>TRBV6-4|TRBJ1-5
ASTLDSNQPQH
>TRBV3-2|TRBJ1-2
ASSQPSGTGKNGYT
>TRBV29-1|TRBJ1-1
SVEGRMNTEAF
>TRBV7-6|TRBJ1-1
ASSLGHRAEAF
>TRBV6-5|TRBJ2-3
ASSESPTGTSTDTQY
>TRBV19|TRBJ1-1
ASSIMNRMTEAF
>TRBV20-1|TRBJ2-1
SARIGREAWGEQF
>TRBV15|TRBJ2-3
ATSWDSVAGNDTQY
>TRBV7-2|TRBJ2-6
ASSQGGGNVLT
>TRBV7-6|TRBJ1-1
ASSREKTYSEQY
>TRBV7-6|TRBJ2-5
ASSLEGGAATQH
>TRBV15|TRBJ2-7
ATSRGTGAPTDEQY
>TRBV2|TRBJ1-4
ASSERQINEKLF
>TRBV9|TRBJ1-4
ASSAVPRGGTNEKLF
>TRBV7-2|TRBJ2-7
ASSPVGTAEGY
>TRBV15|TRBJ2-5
ATSRDRGSRETQY
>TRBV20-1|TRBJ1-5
SARTGPDQPQH
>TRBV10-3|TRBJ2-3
AISETSGGAYGAGATQY
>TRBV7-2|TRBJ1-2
ASSTRRQYTNYGYT
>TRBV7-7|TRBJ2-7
ASVLLPPVWAGGQEQY
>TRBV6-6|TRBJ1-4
ASKNRGADEKLF
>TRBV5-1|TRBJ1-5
ASSWKITHQPQH
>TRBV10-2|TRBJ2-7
ASKQDRGSEQC
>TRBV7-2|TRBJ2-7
ASSQGREYEQY